The 4 T cell receptor beta chains below were found in one sample sequenced in a study of shared clonotypes between healthy human individuals. Repertoires were generated with immunoSEQ multiplex PCR, while TCRdb's copy carries only in-frame clones and drops some. The sample records over 1.4 million clones, 95% to 97% being singletons. Sequencing used naive CD4+ T cells sorted from blood. Subset meaning: CD45RA+ positively selected. These receptors were collected from a young man in good health.

This chain links TRBV9 with TRBJ2-1; 11 bases agree with TRBD2. The germline CDR1 and CDR2 sequences are SGDLS and YYNGEE. This CDR3 has 16 residues. V lost 5 bases to trimming and J lost 6 bases; unmatched junction nucleotides: 10. The CDR3 DNA is TGTGCCAGCAGAGCACTACTAGCGGGAGAAAGCAATGAGCAGTTCTTC. Protein: CASRALLAGESNEQFF.

This sequence joins TRBV5-1 and TRBJ2-4; D is unclear. The CDR3 spans 13 residues. The germline gives CDR1 SGHRS, CDR2 YFSETQ. Trimming stripped 4 bases from V and 8 bases from J, with 13 bases between. The CDR3 protein is CASSRETDDIQYF. The CDR3 DNA is TGCGCCAGCAGCAGGGAAACAGATGACATTCAGTACTTC.

This chain joins TRBV19 and TRBJ2-1, with D perhaps TRBD1 or TRBD2 (6 bases each). The CDR3 runs 15 residues. Trimming shortened V by 4 bases and J by 5 bases, and 15 bases separated the two germline ends. Germline loops: CDR1 LNHDA, CDR2 SQIVND (reference sequence). The CDR3 DNA reads as TGTGCCAGTAGTAAAGGGGGGAGTGTCCACAATGAGCAGTTCTTC. Translated: CASSKGGSVHNEQFF.

This clone was counted a few times. The V gene is TRBV9, the J gene TRBJ2-2, with D uncertain. This CDR3 has 14 residues. V shed 0 bases and J shed 1 base, with 4 bases lying between them. Germline V gives CDR1 SGDLS, CDR2 YYNGEE. DNA for the CDR3: TGTGCCAGCAGCGTAGAACAGAACACCGGGGAGCTGTTTTTT. Translating it yields CASSVEQNTGELFF. Supplemented by reference TRBV9 and TRBJ2-2, the full variable domain reads DSGVTQTPKHLITATGQRVTLRCSPRSGDLSVYWYQQSLDQGLQFLIQYYNGEERAKGNILERFSAQQFPDLHSELNLSSLELGDSALYFCASSVEQNTGELFFGEGSRLTVL.